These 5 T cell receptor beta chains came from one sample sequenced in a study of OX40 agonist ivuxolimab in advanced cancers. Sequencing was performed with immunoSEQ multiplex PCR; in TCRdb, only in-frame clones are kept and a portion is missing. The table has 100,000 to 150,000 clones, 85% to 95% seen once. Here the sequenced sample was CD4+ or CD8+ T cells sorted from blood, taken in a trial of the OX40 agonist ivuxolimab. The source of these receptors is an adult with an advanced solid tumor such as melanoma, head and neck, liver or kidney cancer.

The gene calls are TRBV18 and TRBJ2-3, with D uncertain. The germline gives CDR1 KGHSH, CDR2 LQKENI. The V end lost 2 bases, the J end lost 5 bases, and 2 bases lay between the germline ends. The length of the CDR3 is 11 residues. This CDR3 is CASSPGDTQYF. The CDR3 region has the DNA TGTGCCAGCTCACCAGGAGATACGCAGTATTTT.

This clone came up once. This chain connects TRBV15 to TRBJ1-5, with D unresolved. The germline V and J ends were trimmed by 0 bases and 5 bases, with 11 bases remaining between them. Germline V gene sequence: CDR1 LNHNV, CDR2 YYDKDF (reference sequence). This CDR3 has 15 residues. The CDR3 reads CATSRDRGLDQPQHF. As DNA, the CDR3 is TGTGCCACCAGCAGAGATCGAGGCCTCGATCAGCCCCAGCATTTT.

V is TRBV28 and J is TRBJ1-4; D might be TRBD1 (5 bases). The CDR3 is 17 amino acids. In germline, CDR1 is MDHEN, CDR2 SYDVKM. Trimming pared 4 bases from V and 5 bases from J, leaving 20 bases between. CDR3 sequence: CASSSVLLGRGNEKLFF. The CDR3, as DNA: TGTGCCAGCAGTTCAGTTTTGCTGGGACGGGGGAATGAAAAACTGTTTTTT.

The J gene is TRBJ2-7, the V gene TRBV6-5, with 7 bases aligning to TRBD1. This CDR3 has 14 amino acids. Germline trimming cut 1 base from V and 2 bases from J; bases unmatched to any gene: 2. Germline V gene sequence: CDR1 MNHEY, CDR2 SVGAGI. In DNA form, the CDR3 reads TGTGCCAGCAGTTACTTCGGACAGGCCTACGAGCAGTACTTC. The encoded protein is CASSYFGQAYEQYF.

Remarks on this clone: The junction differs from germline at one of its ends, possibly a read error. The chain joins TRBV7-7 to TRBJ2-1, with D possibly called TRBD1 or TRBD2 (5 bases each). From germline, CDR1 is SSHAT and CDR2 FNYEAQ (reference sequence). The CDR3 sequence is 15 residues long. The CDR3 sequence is CASSSGPENYNEQFF. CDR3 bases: TGTGCTAGCAGCTCGGGACCAGAAAACTACAATGAGCAGTTCTTC.